The 13 T cell receptor beta chains in this list originate from one sample, sequenced in a study of human T cells and chemical hapten exposure. TCRdb itself ran the 5' RACE reads through MiXCR, one entry per CDR3 protein. The sample yields 110,000 to 150,000 distinct CDR3 sequences, roughly 4.1% seen once. Total RNA came from unfractionated whole blood. These receptors were taken from a female donor in good health.

This chain joins TRBV27 and TRBJ1-1, with a possible D match to TRBD1 (5 bases). V was pared by 7 bases and J by 7 bases, with 16 bases between. CDR3 length: 13 amino acids. Germline CDR1 reads MNHEY; CDR2 reads SMNVEV (reference sequence). The CDR3 DNA sequence: TGTGCCAGCACCCCTACAGGTTTCGGTGAAGCTTTCTTT. As protein: CASTPTGFGEAFF.

This clonotype was counted many times. The chain's CDR3 is CAWTHLNRASQYF. CDR3 bases: TGTGCCTGGACCCACCTTAACAGGGCTTCGCAGTACTTC. The chain couples TRBV30 to TRBJ2-7, with D perhaps TRBD1 (6 bases). Germline V gene data show CDR1 as GTSNPN and CDR2 as SVGIG (reference sequence). The CDR3 loop spans 13 amino acids. Trimming cost V 4 bases and J 9 bases, with 19 bases left between them.

This clonotype was seen many times. V gene TRBV28 combines with J gene TRBJ1-6; D remains unclear. Per germline, CDR1 MDHEN and CDR2 SYDVKM. The V and J ends lost 5 bases and 7 bases respectively, with 6 bases between them. CDR3 size: 12 residues. In nucleotides, the CDR3 is TGTGCCAGCAGTAGGAACAATTCACCCCTCCACTTT. Translation: CASSRNNSPLHF.

The chain carries TRBV6-5 and TRBJ2-1, with no clear D. CDR1 is MNHEY, CDR2 SVGAGI, per germline. Trimming removed 1 base from V and 10 bases from J, with 11 bases in between. This CDR3 region has 13 residues. This CDR3 is CASSYYGGREQFF. The CDR3 DNA sequence: TGTGCCAGCAGTTACTATGGTGGTCGGGAGCAGTTCTTC.

This clonotype was seen only a few times. V and J are TRBV28 and TRBJ2-7; D ambiguous. The CDR3 contains 14 residues. V was trimmed by 8 bases and J by 7 bases, leaving 21 bases between them. Germline V lookup: CDR1 MDHEN, CDR2 SYDVKM. The DNA for the CDR3 is TGTGCCAGCGCCGCCGGGTCCCCTCAAGGAGAGCAGTACTTC. As protein: CASAAGSPQGEQYF.

This clonotype was seen many times. The genes are TRBV20-1 and TRBJ2-2; perhaps TRBD1 as D (6 bases). The CDR3 extends over 13 amino acids. From germline, CDR1 is DFQATT and CDR2 SNEGSKA (reference sequence). V was cut by 4 bases and J by 6 bases, with 12 bases left in between. CDR3 coding DNA: TGCAGTGCTATTCACAGGGCGCCCGGGGAGCTGTTTTTT. It translates to CSAIHRAPGELFF.

This clonotype occurred many times. This chain joins TRBV20-1 and TRBJ1-2; 8 bases map to TRBD1. The CDR3 contains 14 residues. Germline lookup yields CDR1 DFQATT and CDR2 SNEGSKA (reference sequence). The J segment lost 4 bases and the V segment lost 0 bases, leaving 4 bases of the junction unmatched. This CDR3 is CSARDQGAGYGYTF. The CDR3, as DNA: TGCAGTGCTAGAGATCAGGGGGCTGGCTATGGCTACACCTTC.

This clonotype was counted at least ten times. The chain links TRBV7-3 to TRBJ1-1, with D tentatively TRBD1 (5 bases). Germline V gene data show CDR1 as SGHTA and CDR2 as FQGTGA. Between the trimmed V and J ends, which lost 4 bases and 0 bases, there was a span of 12 bases. The CDR3 sequence is 15 residues long. Here the CDR3 DNA reads TGTGCCAGCAGCTCAACGGGACTCCTGAACACTGAAGCTTTCTTT. It specifies CASSSTGLLNTEAFF.

Points on this clonotype: A read error may explain this, as a much larger clone is one base away. This chain links TRBV18 with TRBJ2-7; D uncertain. V lost 3 bases to trimming and J lost 2 bases, with 14 bases between them. This CDR3 region has 15 residues. Germline V lookup: CDR1 KGHSH, CDR2 LQKENI. The CDR3 here is CASSPPGATTYEQYF. DNA for the CDR3: TGTGCCAGCTCACCGCCCGGTGCCACCACCTACGAGCAGTACTTC.

This clonotype was detected ten times or more. The chain combines TRBV9 with TRBJ1-2, with D possibly being TRBD1 (5 bases). The CDR3 has 14 amino acids. Trimming shortened V by 4 bases and J by 2 bases, and 12 bases separated the two germline ends. Germline-derived CDR1 and CDR2 are SGDLS and YYNGEE. The CDR3 spells CASSYGGANYGYTF. DNA for the CDR3: TGTGCCAGCAGCTACGGAGGGGCGAACTATGGCTACACCTTC. Together with reference TRBV9 and TRBJ1-2, the CDR3 gives the full variable domain: DSGVTQTPKHLITATGQRVTLRCSPRSGDLSVYWYQQSLDQGLQFLIQYYNGEERAKGNILERFSAQQFPDLHSELNLSSLELGDSALYFCASSYGGANYGYTFGSGTRLTVV.

This clonotype was observed at least ten times. The rearrangement uses TRBV29-1 and TRBJ1-1; possibly TRBD1 for D (5 bases). Germline V gives CDR1 SQVTM, CDR2 ANQGSEA. V lost 3 bases and J lost 1, with 18 bases in between. The CDR3 extends over 16 amino acids. The CDR3 here is CSVEGGGLPTNTEAFF. CDR3 nucleotides: TGCAGCGTTGAGGGGGGAGGGCTCCCGACGAACACTGAAGCTTTCTTT.

This clonotype has a count of ten or more. The V call is TRBV18, the J call TRBJ2-1, with D uncertain. From germline, CDR1 is KGHSH and CDR2 LQKENI. The length of the CDR3 is 13 residues. The V gene lost 1 base and the J gene lost 5 bases, with 6 bases spanning the gap. The CDR3 here is CASSPLTDNEQFF. The CDR3 DNA follows: TGTGCCAGCTCACCACTCACAGACAATGAGCAGTTCTTC.

This clonotype was seen repeatedly, ten times or more. The gene calls are TRBV7-9 and TRBJ1-6; D perhaps matches TRBD1 (6 bases). Trimming stripped 2 bases from V and 9 bases from J, with 11 bases between. This CDR3 spans 14 amino acids. Germline V gene lookup returns CDR1 SEHNR and CDR2 FQNEAQ (reference sequence). The CDR3 nucleotides are TGTGCCAGCAGCTTACAGGGGTTGGGTTCACCCCTCCACTTT. This codes for CASSLQGLGSPLHF.